The sequence of this TCR beta chain was determined in a study of cytomegalovirus exposure and HLA in healthy donors. Study-wide context: The approximately 110 validation repertoires and the approximately 630 first-cohort repertoires shared a platform, a later analysis reported.

The table came from immunoSEQ multiplex PCR; TCRdb's copy has only in-frame clones and leaves some out. The sample lists 200,000 to 300,000 clones; around 88% were seen once. Findings and limits, study-wide: Roughly 170 TCR beta chains were listed as cytomegalovirus-associated. Reports showed the classifier diagnosing cytomegalovirus status with high specificity and sensitivity.

Details on this clone: What it binds is unknown.

The sequenced sample consisted of PBMCs. The sequence was collected from a woman younger than 45 in good health and CMV-seropositive.

CDR3 in amino acids: CASSSRFSSGNTIYF. CDR3 DNA sequence: TGTGCCAGCAGTTCCCGTTTTAGCTCTGGAAACACCATATATTTT. The chain employs TRBV13 and TRBJ1-3; no definite D call. This CDR3 is 15 amino acids long. The germline CDR1 and CDR2 sequences are PRHDT and FYEKMQ (reference sequence). V dropped 6 bases and J dropped 0 bases, with 12 bases sitting between them.